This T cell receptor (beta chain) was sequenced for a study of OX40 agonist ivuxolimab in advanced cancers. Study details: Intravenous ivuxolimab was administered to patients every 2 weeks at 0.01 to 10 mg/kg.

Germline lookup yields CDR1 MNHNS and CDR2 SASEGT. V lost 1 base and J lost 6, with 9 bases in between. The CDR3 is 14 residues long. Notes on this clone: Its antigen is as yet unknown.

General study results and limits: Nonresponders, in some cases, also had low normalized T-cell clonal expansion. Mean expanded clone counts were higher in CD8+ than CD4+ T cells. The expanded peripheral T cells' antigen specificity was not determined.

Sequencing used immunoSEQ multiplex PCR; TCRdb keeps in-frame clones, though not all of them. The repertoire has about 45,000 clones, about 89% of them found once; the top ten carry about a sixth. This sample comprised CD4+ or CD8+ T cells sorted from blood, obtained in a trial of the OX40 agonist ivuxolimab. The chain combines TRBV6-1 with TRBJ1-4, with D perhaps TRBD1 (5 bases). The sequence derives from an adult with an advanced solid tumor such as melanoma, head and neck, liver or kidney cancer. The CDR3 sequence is CASSEGLGDEKLFF. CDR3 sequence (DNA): TGTGCCAGCAGTGAAGGGTTAGGGGATGAAAAACTGTTTTTT.